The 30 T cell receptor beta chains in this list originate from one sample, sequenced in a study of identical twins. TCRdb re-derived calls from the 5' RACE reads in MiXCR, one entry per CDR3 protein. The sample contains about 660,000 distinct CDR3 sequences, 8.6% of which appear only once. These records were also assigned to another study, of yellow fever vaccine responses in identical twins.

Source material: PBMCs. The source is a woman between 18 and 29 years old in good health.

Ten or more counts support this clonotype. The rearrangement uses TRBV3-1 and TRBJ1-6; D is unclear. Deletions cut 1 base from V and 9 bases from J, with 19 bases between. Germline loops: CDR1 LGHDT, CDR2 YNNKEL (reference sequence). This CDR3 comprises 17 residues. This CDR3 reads CASSQAPAGRGVSPLHF. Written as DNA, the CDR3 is TGTGCCAGCAGCCAAGCTCCTGCAGGCCGGGGAGTTTCACCCCTCCACTTT.

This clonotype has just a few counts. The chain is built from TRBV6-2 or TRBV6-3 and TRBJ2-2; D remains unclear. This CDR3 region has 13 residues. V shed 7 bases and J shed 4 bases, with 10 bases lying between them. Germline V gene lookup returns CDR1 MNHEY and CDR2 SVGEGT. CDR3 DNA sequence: TGTGCCAGCACCATTCGCTTCACCGGGGAGCTGTTTTTT. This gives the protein CASTIRFTGELFF.

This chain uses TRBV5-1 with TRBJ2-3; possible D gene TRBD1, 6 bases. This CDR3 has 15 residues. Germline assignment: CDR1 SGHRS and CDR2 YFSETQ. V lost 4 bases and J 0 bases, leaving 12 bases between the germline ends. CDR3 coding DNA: TGCGCCAGCAGCACCGGGACATCTAGCACAGATACGCAGTATTTT. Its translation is CASSTGTSSTDTQYF.

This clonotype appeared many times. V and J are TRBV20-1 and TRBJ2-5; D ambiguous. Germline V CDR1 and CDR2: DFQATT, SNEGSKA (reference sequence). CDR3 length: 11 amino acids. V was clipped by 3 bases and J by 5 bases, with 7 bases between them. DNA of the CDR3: TGCAGTGCTAGGCTGGGGGAGACCCAGTACTTC. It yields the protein CSARLGETQYF.

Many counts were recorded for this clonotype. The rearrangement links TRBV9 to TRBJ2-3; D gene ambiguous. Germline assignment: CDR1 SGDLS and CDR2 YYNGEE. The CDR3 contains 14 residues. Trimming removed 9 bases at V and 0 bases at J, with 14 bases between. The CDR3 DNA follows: TGTGCCACCCTGTCCCTCCGTAGCACAGATACGCAGTATTTT. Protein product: CATLSLRSTDTQYF.

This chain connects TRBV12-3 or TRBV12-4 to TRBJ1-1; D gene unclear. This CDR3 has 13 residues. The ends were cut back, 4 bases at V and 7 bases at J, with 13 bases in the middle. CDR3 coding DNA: TGTGCCAGCAGTTCAAGAGGAATCGGTGAAGCTTTCTTT. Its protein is CASSSRGIGEAFF.

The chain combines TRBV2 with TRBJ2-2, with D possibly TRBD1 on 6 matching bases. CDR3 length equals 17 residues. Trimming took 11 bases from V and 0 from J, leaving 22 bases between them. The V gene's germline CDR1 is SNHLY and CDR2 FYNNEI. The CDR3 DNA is TGTGCCTTCAGTTACCCCGGGACAAAATCGAACACCGGGGAGCTGTTTTTT. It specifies CAFSYPGTKSNTGELFF.

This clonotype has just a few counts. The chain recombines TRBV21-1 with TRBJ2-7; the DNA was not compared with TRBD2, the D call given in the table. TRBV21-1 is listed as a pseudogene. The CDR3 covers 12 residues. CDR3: CASAIGGDEQYF. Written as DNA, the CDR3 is TGTGCCAGCGCCATTGGAGGGGACGAGCAGTACTTC.

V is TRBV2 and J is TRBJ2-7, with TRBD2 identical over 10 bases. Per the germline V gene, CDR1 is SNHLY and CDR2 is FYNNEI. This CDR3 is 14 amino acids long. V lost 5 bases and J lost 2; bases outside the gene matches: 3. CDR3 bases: TGTGCCAGCAGTATAGCGGGAGGAACCTACGAGCAGTACTTC. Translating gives CASSIAGGTYEQYF.

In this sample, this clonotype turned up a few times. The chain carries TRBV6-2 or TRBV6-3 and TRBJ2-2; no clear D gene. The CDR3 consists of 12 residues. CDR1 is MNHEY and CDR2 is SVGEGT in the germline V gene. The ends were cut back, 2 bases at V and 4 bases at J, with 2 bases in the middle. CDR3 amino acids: CASSYPTGELFF. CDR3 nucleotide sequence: TGTGCCAGCAGTTACCCCACCGGGGAGCTGTTTTTT.

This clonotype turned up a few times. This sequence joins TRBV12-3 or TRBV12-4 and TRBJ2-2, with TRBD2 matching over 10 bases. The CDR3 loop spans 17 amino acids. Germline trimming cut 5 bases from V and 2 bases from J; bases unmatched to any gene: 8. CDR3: CASSPPLAGVNTGELFF. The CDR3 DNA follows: TGTGCCAGCAGTCCCCCCCTAGCGGGAGTAAACACCGGGGAGCTGTTTTTT.

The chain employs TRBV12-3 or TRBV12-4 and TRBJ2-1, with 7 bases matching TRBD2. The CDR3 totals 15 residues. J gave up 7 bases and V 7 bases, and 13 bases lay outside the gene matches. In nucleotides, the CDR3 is TGTGCCAGCACCTACCGGGACTACCAGTTTAATGAGCAGTTCTTC. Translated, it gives CASTYRDYQFNEQFF.

CDR3 coding DNA: TGTGCCAGCAGCGTGTTCGGGACAGGGGGCTACGAGCAGTACTTC. Translating gives CASSVFGTGGYEQYF. The J gene is TRBJ2-7, the V gene TRBV7-8; TRBD1 matches 11 bases. The ends lost 5 bases at V and 3 bases at J; junction bases unmatched: 6. CDR1 and CDR2 from the germline V gene are SGHVS and FQNEAQ. This CDR3 contains 15 residues.

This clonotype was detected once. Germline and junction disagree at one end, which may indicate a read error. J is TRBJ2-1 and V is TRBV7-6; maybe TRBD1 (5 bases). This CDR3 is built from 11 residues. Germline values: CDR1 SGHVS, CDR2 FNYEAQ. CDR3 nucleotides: TGTGCCAACAGCCAAGGGGCGGCTCCGTTCTTC. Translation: CANSQGAAPFF.

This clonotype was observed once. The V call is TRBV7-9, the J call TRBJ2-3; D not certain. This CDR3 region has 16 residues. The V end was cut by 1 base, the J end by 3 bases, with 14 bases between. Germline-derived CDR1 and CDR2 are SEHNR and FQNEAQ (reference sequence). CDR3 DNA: TGTGCCAGCAGCTTAGTCGTAAGGACCAATACAGATACGCAGTATTTT. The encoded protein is CASSLVVRTNTDTQYF. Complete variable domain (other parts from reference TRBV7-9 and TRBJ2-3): DTGVSQNPRHKITKRGQNVTFRCDPISEHNRLYWYRQTLGQGPEFLTYFQNEAQLEKSRLLSDRFSAERPKGSFSTLEIQRTEQGDSAMYLCASSLVVRTNTDTQYFGPGTRLTVL.

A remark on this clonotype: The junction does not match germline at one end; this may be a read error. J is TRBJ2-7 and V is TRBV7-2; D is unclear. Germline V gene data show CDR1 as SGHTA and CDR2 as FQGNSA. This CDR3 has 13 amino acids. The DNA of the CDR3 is TGTGCCAGCAGCATAGCAGCCTACTACGAGCAGTACTTC. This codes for CASSIAAYYEQYF.

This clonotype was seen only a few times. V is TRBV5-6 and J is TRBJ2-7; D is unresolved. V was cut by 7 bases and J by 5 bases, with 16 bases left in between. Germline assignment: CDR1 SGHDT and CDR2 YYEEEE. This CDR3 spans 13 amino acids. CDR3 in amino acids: CASRKINGHEQYF. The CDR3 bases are TGTGCCAGCCGAAAAATAAACGGTCACGAGCAGTACTTC. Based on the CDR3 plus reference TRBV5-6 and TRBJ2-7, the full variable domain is DAGVTQSPTHLIKTRGQQVTLRCSPKSGHDTVSWYQQALGQGPQFIFQYYEEEERQRGNFPDRFSGHQFPNYSSELNVNALLLGDSALYLCASRKINGHEQYFGPGTRLTVT.

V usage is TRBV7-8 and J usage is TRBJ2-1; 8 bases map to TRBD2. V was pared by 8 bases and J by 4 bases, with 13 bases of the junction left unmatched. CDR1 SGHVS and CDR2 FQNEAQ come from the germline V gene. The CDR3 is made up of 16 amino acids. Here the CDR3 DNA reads TGTGCCAGCGGTCCTGTGGCGGGGGGTCCTTACAATGAGCAGTTCTTC. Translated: CASGPVAGGPYNEQFF.

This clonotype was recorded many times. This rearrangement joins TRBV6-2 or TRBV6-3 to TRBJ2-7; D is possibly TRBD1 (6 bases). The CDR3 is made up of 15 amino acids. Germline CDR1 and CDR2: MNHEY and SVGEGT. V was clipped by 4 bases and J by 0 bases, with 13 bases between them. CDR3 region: CASSFPSDSSYEQYF. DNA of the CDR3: TGTGCCAGCAGTTTCCCCTCGGACAGCTCCTACGAGCAGTACTTC.

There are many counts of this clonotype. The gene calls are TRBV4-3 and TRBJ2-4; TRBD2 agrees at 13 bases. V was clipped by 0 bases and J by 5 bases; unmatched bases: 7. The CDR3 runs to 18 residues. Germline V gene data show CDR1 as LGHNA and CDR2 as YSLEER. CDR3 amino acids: CASSQDGGLAGVQNIQYF. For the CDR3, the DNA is TGCGCCAGCAGCCAAGATGGAGGACTAGCGGGAGTCCAAAACATTCAGTACTTC.

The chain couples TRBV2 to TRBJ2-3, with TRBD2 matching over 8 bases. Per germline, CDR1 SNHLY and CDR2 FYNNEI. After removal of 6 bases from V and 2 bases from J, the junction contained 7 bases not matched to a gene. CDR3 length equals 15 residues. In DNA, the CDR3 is TGTGCCAGCAGGAGGTCGGGGGGGTACACAGATACGCAGTATTTT. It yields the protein CASRRSGGYTDTQYF. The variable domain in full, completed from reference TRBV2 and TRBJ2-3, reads EPEVTQTPSHQVTQMGQEVILRCVPISNHLYFYWYRQILGQKVEFLVSFYNNEISEKSEIFDDQFSVERPDGSNFTLKIRSTKLEDSAMYFCASRRSGGYTDTQYFGPGTRLTVL.

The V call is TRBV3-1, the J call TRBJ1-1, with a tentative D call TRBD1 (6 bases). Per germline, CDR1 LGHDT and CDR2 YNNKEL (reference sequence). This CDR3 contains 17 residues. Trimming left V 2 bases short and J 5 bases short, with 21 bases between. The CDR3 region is CASSQWGGAEYGTEAFF. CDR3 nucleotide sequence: TGTGCCAGCAGCCAATGGGGGGGCGCAGAGTATGGGACTGAAGCTTTCTTT.

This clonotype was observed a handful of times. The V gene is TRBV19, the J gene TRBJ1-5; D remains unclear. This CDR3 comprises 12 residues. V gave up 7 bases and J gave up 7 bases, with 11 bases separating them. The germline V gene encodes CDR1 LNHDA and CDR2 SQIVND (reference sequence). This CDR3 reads CASMGSGQPQHF. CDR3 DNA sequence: TGTGCCAGTATGGGGTCAGGCCAGCCCCAGCATTTT.

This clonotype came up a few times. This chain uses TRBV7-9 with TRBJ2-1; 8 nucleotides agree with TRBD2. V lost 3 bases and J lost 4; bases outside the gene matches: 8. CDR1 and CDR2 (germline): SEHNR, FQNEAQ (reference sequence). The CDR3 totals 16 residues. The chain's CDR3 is CASSLRGLDIYNEQFF. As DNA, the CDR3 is TGTGCCAGCAGCTTGAGGGGACTAGATATATACAATGAGCAGTTCTTC.

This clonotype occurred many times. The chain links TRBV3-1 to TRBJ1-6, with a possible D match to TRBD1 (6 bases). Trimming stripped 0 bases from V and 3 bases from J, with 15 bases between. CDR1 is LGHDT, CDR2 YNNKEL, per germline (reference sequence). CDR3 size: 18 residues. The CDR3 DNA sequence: TGTGCCAGCAGCCAAGACCTCCGGACAGACCACTATAATTCACCCCTCCACTTT. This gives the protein CASSQDLRTDHYNSPLHF. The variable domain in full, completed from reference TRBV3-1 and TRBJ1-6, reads DTAVSQTPKYLVTQMGNDKSIKCEQNLGHDTMYWYKQDSKKFLKIMFSYNNKELIINETVPNRFSPKSPDKAHLNLHINSLELGDSAVYFCASSQDLRTDHYNSPLHFGNGTRLTVT.

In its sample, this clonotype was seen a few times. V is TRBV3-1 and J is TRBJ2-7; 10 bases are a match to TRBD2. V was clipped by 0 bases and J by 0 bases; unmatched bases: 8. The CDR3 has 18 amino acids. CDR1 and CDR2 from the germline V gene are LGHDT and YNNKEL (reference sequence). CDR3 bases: TGTGCCAGCAGCCAAGATCCGGGACTAGCGCCAAGCTCCTACGAGCAGTACTTC. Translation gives CASSQDPGLAPSSYEQYF.

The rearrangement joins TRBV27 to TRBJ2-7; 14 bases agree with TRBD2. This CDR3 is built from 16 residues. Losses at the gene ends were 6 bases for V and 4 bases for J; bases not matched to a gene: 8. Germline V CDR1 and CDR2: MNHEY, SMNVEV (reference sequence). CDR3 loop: CASSPRGLAGVYEQYF. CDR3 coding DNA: TGTGCCAGCAGCCCAAGGGGACTAGCGGGAGTGTACGAGCAGTACTTC.

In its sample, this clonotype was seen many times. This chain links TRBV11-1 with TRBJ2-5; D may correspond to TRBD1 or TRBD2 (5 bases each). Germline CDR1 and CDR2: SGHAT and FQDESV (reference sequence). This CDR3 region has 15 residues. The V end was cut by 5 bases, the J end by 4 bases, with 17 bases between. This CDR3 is CASSERAGTVETQYF. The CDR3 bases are TGTGCCAGCAGCGAGCGAGCCGGGACGGTAGAGACCCAGTACTTC.

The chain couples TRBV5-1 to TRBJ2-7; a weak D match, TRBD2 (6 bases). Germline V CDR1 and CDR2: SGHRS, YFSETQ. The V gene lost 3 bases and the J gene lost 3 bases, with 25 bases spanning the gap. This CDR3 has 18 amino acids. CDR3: CASSSLFTGGPGDYEQYF. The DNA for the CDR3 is TGCGCCAGCAGCTCCCTCTTTACAGGCGGACCGGGGGACTACGAGCAGTACTTC.

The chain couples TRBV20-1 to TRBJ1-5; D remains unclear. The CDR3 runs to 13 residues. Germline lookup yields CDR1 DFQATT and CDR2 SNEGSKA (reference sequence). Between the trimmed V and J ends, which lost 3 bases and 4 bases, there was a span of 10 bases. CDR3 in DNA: TGCAGTGCTAGCGACACCTCGAATCAGCCCCAGCATTTT. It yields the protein CSASDTSNQPQHF.